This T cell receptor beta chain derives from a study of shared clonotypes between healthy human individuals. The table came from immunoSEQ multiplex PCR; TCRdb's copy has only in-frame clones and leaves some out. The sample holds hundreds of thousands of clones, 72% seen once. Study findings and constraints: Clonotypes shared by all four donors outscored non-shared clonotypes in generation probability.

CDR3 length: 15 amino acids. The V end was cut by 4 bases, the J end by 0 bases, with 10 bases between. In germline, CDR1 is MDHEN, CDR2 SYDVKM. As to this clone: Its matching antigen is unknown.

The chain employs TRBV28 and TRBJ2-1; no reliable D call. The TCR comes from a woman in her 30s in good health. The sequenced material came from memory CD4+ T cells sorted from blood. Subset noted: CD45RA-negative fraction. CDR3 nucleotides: TGTGCCAGCAGTTCGTACCTGAGCTCCTACAATGAGCAGTTCTTC. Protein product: CASSSYLSSYNEQFF.